This entry lists 2 T cell receptor beta chains sequenced from one sample in a study of cytomegalovirus exposure and HLA in healthy donors. The PCR used 60 Vbeta and 13 Jbeta primers. Clones were read by immunoSEQ multiplex PCR, and TCRdb kept only the in-frame ones, dropping some. The data show over 130,000 clones, 66% seen once. The sequenced sample consisted of PBMCs. All receptors come from a woman aged 60-70 years in good health and CMV-seronegative.

The chain links TRBV7-3 to TRBJ2-7; TRBD2 matches 13 bases. This CDR3 has 16 residues. Germline V lookup: CDR1 SGHTA, CDR2 FQGTGA. J lost 6 bases, V lost 5 bases, and 10 bases had no gene match. The CDR3 loop reads CASSPAPGTSGIEQYF. The CDR3 bases are TGTGCCAGCAGCCCAGCACCCGGGACTAGCGGGATCGAGCAGTACTTC.

This chain connects TRBV28 to TRBJ1-2; D may be TRBD1 (6 bases). CDR1 is MDHEN and CDR2 is SYDVKM in the germline V gene. CDR3 size: 14 residues. Trimming removed 2 bases from V and 0 bases from J, with 7 bases in between. In nucleotides, the CDR3 is TGTGCCAGCAGTTTAGACAGGACTAACTATGGCTACACCTTC. This gives the protein CASSLDRTNYGYTF.